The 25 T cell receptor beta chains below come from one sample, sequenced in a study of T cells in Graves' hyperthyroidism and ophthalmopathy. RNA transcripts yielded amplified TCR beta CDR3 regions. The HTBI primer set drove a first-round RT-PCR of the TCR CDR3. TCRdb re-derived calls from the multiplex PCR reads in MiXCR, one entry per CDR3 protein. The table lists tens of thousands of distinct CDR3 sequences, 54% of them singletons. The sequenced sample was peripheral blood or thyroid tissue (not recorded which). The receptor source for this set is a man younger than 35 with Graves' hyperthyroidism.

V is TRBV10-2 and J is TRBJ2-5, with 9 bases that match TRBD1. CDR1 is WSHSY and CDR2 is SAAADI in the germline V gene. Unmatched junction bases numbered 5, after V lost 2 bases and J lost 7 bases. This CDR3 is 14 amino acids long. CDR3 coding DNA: TGCGCCAGCAGTGAGGACAGGGGGTTTGGGACCCAGTACTTC. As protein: CASSEDRGFGTQYF.

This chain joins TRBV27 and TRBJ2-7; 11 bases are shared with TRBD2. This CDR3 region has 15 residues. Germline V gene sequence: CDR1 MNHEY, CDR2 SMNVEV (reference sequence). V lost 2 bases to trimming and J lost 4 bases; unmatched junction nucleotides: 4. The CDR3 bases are TGTGCCAGCAGTTTAACTAGCGGGAGTTTGTACGAGCAGTACTTC. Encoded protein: CASSLTSGSLYEQYF.

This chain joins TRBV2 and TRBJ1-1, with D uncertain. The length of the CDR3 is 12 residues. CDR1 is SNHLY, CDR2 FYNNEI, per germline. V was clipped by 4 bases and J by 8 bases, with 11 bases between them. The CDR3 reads CASSVFDVEAFF. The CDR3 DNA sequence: TGTGCCAGCAGTGTGTTTGACGTAGAAGCTTTCTTT.

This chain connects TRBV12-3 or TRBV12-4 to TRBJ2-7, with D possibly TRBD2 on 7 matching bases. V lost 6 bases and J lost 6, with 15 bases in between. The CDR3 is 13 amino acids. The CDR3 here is CASRGGGTGEQYF. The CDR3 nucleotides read TGTGCCAGCAGAGGGGGGGGGACGGGCGAGCAGTACTTC.

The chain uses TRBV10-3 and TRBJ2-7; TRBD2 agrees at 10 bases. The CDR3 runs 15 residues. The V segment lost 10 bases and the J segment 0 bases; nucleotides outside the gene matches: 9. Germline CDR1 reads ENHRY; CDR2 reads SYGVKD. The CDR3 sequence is CATLPTSGYSYEQYF. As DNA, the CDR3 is TGTGCCACCCTCCCGACTAGCGGGTACTCCTACGAGCAGTACTTC.

DNA for the CDR3: TGCAGCGTTGGGACAGGGGGTTCACCCCTCCACTTT. Translation: CSVGTGGSPLHF. V is TRBV29-1 and J is TRBJ1-6; 10 bases align to TRBD1. Per germline, CDR1 SQVTM and CDR2 ANQGSEA. This CDR3 is built from 12 residues. V gave up 4 bases and J gave up 9 bases; unmatched junction bases: 0.

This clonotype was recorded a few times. CDR3 in DNA: TGTGCCAGCAGTGACCAAGGGGGCCCAAGACGTGAAAAACTGTTTTTT. Translation: CASSDQGGPRREKLFF. The rearrangement links TRBV25-1 to TRBJ1-4, with 7 nucleotides matching TRBD1. This CDR3 has 16 residues. V gave up 3 bases and J gave up 7 bases; unmatched junction bases: 11. CDR1 is MGHDK, CDR2 SYGVNS, per germline.

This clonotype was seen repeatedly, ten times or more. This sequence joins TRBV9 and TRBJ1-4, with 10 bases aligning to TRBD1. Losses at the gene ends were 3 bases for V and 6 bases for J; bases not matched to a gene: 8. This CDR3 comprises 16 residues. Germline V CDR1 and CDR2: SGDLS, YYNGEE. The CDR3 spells CASSDYSGTGDEKLFF. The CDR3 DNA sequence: TGTGCCAGCAGCGACTATTCCGGGACAGGGGATGAAAAACTGTTTTTT.

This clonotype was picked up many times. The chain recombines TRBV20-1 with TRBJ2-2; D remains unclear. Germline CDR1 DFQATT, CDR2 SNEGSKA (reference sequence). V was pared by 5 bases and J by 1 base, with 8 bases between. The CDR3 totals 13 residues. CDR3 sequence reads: CSAPHWNTGELFF. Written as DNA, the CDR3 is TGCAGTGCTCCCCACTGGAACACCGGGGAGCTGTTTTTT.

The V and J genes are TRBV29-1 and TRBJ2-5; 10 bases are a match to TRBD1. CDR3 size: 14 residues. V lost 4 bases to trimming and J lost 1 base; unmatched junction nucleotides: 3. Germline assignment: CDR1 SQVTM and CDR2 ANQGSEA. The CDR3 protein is CSVGRTGGQETQYF. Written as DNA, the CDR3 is TGCAGCGTTGGGCGGACAGGGGGCCAAGAGACCCAGTACTTC.

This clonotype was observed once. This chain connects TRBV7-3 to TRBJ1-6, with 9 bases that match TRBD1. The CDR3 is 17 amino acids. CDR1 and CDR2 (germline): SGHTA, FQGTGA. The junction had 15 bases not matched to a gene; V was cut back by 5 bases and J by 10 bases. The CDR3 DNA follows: TGTGCCAGCAGCCCCGTCGGGACAGGGCAGACCCGGTCACCCCTCCACTTT. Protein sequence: CASSPVGTGQTRSPLHF.

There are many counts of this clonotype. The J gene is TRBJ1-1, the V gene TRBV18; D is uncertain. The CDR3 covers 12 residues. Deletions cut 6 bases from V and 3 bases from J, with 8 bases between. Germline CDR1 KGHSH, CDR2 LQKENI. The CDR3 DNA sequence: TGTGCCAGCTCTCGGGAGGACACTGAAGCTTTCTTT. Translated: CASSREDTEAFF.

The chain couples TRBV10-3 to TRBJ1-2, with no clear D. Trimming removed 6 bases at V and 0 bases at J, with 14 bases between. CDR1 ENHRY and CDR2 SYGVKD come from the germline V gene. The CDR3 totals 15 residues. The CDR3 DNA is TGTGCCATCAGGGAATCAGGCTCAGCTAACTATGGCTACACCTTC. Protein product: CAIRESGSANYGYTF.

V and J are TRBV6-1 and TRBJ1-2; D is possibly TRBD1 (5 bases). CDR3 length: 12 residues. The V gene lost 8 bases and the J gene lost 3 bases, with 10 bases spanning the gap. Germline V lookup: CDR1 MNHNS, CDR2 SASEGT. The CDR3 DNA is TGTGCCAGCGAGTCACAGGACTATGGCTACACCTTC. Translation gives CASESQDYGYTF.

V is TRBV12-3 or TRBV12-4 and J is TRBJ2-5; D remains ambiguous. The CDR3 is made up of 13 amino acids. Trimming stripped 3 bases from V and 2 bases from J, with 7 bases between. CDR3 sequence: CASSFSRQETQYF. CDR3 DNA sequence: TGTGCCAGCAGTTTTAGCAGACAAGAGACCCAGTACTTC.

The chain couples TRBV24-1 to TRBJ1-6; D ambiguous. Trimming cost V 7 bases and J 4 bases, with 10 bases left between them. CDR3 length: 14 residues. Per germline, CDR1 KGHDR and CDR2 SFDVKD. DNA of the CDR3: TGTGCCACCAGAGGACCTATGTATAATTCACCCCTCCACTTT. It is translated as CATRGPMYNSPLHF.

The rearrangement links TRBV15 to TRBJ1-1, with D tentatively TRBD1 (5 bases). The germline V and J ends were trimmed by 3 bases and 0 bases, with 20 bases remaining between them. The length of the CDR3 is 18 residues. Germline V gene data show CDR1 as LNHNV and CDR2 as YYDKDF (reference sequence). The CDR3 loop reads CATSSAKRGGEMNTEAFF. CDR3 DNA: TGTGCCACCAGCAGTGCTAAGCGCGGGGGTGAGATGAACACTGAAGCTTTCTTT.

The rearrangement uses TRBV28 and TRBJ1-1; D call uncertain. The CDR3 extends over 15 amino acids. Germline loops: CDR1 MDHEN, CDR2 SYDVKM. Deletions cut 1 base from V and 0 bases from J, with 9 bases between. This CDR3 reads CASSLYAGLNTEAFF. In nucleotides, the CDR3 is TGTGCCAGCAGTTTATACGCAGGATTGAACACTGAAGCTTTCTTT. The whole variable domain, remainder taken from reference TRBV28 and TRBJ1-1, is DVKVTQSSRYLVKRTGEKVFLECVQDMDHENMFWYRQDPGLGLRLIYFSYDVKMKEKGDIPEGYSVSREKKERFSLILESASTNQTSMYLCASSLYAGLNTEAFFGQGTRLTVV.

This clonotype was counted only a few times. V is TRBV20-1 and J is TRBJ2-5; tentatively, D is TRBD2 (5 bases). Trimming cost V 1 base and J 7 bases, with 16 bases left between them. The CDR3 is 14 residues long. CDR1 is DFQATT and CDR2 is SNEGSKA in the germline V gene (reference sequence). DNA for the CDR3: TGCAGTGCTAGAGCGGGATTGGCGGACGGGACCCAGTACTTC. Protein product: CSARAGLADGTQYF.

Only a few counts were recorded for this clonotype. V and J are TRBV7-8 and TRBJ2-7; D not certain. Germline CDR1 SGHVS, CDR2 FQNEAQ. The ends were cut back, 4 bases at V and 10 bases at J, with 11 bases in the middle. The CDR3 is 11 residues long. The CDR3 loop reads CASSYRVNQYF. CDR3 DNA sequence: TGTGCCAGCAGCTATAGGGTAAACCAGTACTTC. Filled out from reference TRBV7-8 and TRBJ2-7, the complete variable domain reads GAGVSQSPRYKVAKRGQDVALRCDPISGHVSLFWYQQALGQGPEFLTYFQNEAQLDKSGLPSDRFFAERPEGSVSTLKIQRTQQEDSAVYLCASSYRVNQYFGPGTRLTVT.

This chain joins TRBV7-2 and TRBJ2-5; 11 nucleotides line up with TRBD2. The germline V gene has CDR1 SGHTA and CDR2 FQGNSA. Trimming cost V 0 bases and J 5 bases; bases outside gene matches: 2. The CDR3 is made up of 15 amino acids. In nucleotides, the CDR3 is TGTGCCAGCAGCTTAGCCGCTAGCGGGAGGGAGACCCAGTACTTC. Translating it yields CASSLAASGRETQYF.

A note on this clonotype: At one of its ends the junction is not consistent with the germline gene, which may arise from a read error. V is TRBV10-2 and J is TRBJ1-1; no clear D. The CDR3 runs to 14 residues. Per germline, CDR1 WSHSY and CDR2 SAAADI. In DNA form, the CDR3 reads TGCGACAGCAGTGACGGTGGGATGAACACTGAAGCTTTCTTT. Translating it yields CDSSDGGMNTEAFF.

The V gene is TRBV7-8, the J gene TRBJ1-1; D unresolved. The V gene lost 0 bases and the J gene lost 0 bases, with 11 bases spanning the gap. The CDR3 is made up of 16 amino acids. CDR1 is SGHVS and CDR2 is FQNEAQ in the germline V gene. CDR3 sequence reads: CASSLAWGLMNTEAFF. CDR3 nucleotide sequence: TGTGCCAGCAGCTTAGCCTGGGGTCTCATGAACACTGAAGCTTTCTTT.

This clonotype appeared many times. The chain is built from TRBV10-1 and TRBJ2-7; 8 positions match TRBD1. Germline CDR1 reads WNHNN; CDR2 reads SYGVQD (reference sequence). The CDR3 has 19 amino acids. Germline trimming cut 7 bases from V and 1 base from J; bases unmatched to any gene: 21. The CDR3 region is CASTTLFRTGRDVSYEQYF. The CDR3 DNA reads TGCGCCAGCACGACTCTCTTTAGGACAGGGCGAGACGTGTCCTACGAGCAGTACTTC.

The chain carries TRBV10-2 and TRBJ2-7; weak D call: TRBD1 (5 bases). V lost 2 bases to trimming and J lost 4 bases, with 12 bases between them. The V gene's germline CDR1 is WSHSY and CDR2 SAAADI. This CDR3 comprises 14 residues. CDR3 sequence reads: CASSEDGQGYEQYF. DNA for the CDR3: TGCGCCAGCAGTGAGGACGGGCAGGGTTACGAGCAGTACTTC.